Below, 9 T cell receptor beta chains from the same sample are listed, as sequenced in a study of cytomegalovirus exposure and HLA in healthy donors. PCR employed 60 Vbeta and 13 Jbeta primers. Some clones are missing from TCRdb's copy, which holds only in-frame ones; the method was immunoSEQ multiplex PCR. Among about 80,000 clones listed, 62% were seen once. Sequenced input: PBMCs. These receptors were obtained from a male donor in good health and CMV-seropositive.

The V call is TRBV18, the J call TRBJ1-1; 8 positions agree with TRBD1. V was pared by 6 bases and J by 6 bases, with 9 bases of the junction left unmatched. This CDR3 is built from 14 residues. Looked up from germline, CDR1 is KGHSH and CDR2 is LQKENI. In DNA, the CDR3 is TGTGCCAGCTCCGGGGGACAGGTTAGGCCTGAAGCTTTCTTT. This sequence encodes CASSGGQVRPEAFF.

This clone turned up a few times. The V gene is TRBV28, the J gene TRBJ2-3, with TRBD1 matching over 7 bases. Trimming took 6 bases from V and 4 from J; bases not matched to a gene: 16. The CDR3 totals 17 residues. CDR1 and CDR2 from the germline V gene are MDHEN and SYDVKM. In DNA, the CDR3 is TGTGCCAGCAGCCCAACCTACAGGGGATCCCCGGCAGATACGCAGTATTTT. This encodes CASSPTYRGSPADTQYF.

CDR3 sequence: CAIRPSSGEETQYF. DNA for the CDR3: TGTGCCATCAGACCCTCTAGCGGGGAAGAGACCCAGTACTTC. The V call is TRBV10-3, the J call TRBJ2-5; 9 bases line up with TRBD2. J gave up 3 bases and V 6 bases, and 5 bases lay outside the gene matches. Germline V gene lookup returns CDR1 ENHRY and CDR2 SYGVKD. The CDR3 covers 14 residues.

CDR3 loop: CAISDSTPSNQPQHF. The CDR3 DNA reads as TGTGCCATCAGTGACTCCACTCCCAGCAATCAGCCCCAGCATTTT. The rearrangement links TRBV10-3 to TRBJ1-5; D not resolved. V was pared by 3 bases and J by 1 base, with 10 bases between. The CDR3 is 15 residues long. Looked up from germline, CDR1 is ENHRY and CDR2 is SYGVKD.

The rearrangement uses TRBV28 and TRBJ1-1; tentative D call: TRBD1 (5 bases). The CDR3 loop spans 15 amino acids. CDR1 is MDHEN and CDR2 is SYDVKM in the germline V gene. The CDR3 bases are TGTCTTACGGAGGTCGGGGGAAATCGGCCCATGGCAGCTTTCTTT. Its translation: CLTEVGGNRPMAAFF.

This clone was counted only a few times. The chain joins TRBV5-4 to TRBJ1-1, with a possible D match to TRBD1 (5 bases). The V end lost 0 bases, the J end lost 11 bases, and 14 bases lay between the germline ends. CDR3 size: 13 residues. CDR1 SGHNT and CDR2 YYREEE come from the germline V gene (reference sequence). As DNA, the CDR3 is TGTGCCAGCAGCTTGGAGCCAATCGGGGGGGCTTTCTTT. This sequence encodes CASSLEPIGGAFF.

This clone showed up just a few times. The gene calls are TRBV14 and TRBJ2-5, with D perhaps TRBD1 (6 bases). Per the germline V gene, CDR1 is SGHDN and CDR2 is FVKESK. Deletions cut 4 bases from V and 2 bases from J, with 11 bases between. The CDR3 extends over 14 amino acids. The CDR3 protein is CASSLWDIQETQYF. As DNA, the CDR3 is TGTGCCAGCAGCCTATGGGACATACAAGAGACCCAGTACTTC.

This chain uses TRBV7-9 with TRBJ2-7; possible D gene TRBD2, 6 bases. Between the trimmed V and J ends, which lost 4 bases and 0 bases, there was a span of 13 bases. CDR1 is SEHNR and CDR2 is FQNEAQ in the germline V gene (reference sequence). The CDR3 loop spans 15 amino acids. The CDR3 DNA follows: TGTGCCAGCAGCTATCTAGCGACGAGCTCCTACGAGCAGTACTTC. This translates into CASSYLATSSYEQYF.

The chain couples TRBV6-6 to TRBJ1-1; possibly TRBD1 for D (6 bases). The CDR3 is made up of 16 amino acids. Germline V gene lookup returns CDR1 MNHNY and CDR2 SVGAGI (reference sequence). Trimming stripped 4 bases from V and 3 bases from J, with 18 bases between. The CDR3 DNA reads as TGTGCCAGCAGTTCCCTGGGGACGAAGGGGGACACTGAAGCTTTCTTT. It translates to CASSSLGTKGDTEAFF.